A selection of T cell receptor beta chains follows, all from one sample in a study of CD8 T cells in ankylosing spondylitis. TCRdb called the 5' RACE reads again in MiXCR, with one record for every CDR3 protein. Of about 460,000 distinct CDR3 sequences in the sample, roughly 5.2% are singletons; the top ten hold approximately 4%. Source material: blood, either unsorted or a sorted T cell fraction (not recorded which). These TCRs come from a male donor with ankylosing spondylitis. The CDR3 runs from the conserved cysteine through the conserved F or W. The D gene is left open where the match is weak. Size is omitted from some rows. Given values are once, few, many or a class for expanded clones.

V	D	J	size	DNA	CDR3
TRBV10-3	TRBD1	TRBJ2-3	many	TGTGCCATCAGTGAGTCTGCAGGGGGAGATACGCAGTATTTT	CAISESAGGDTQYF
TRBV11-2	TRBD1	TRBJ1-1	many	TGTGCCAGCAGCTTAGGACGACAGGGAGCTTTCTTT	CASSLGRQGAFF
TRBV29-1	-	TRBJ2-2	many	TGCAGCGTTGGGGCCGGGGAGCTGTTTTTT	CSVGAGELFF
TRBV2	TRBD1	TRBJ2-3	-	TGTGCCAGGACAGGGGATGAAGATACGCAGTATTTT	CARTGDEDTQYF
TRBV4-2	-	TRBJ2-3	many	TGTGCCAGCAGCCCTTTCGACGCAGATACGCAGTATTTT	CASSPFDADTQYF
TRBV7-8	-	TRBJ2-1	-	TGTGCCAGCAGCTTAGGGTGGGGAGCGACGACACGGGGTGAGCAGTTCTTC	CASSLGWGATTRGEQFF
TRBV10-3	-	TRBJ1-1	many	TGTGCCATCAGTGAGTTGGACAAGAACACTGAAGCTTTCTTT	CAISELDKNTEAFF
TRBV5-1	-	TRBJ2-7	-	TGCTCCAGCAGCTCTGGGACCGCCGAGGCATACGAACAGTACTTC	CSSSSGTAEAYEQYF
TRBV20-1	-	TRBJ2-1	many	TGCAGTGCTAGAGATATAAGAGGGGGGCTCTCCTACAATGAGCAGTTCTTC	CSARDIRGGLSYNEQFF
TRBV5-5	-	TRBJ2-2	many	TGTGCCAGCAGCTTGGGACCCTTCACCGGGGAGCTGTTTTTT	CASSLGPFTGELFF
TRBV7-3	TRBD2	TRBJ2-1	many	TGTGCCAGCAGCTTAACCGGGGGGGCTCTTAGTGACAATGAGCAGTTCTTC	CASSLTGGALSDNEQFF
TRBV12-3/TRBV12-4	TRBD2	TRBJ2-2	few	TGTGCCAGCACCTATTCGGGGGGTACCGGGGAGCTGTTTTTT	CASTYSGGTGELFF
TRBV10-3	-	TRBJ2-5	few	TGTGCCACCCACAGGGAGGGACAAGAGACCCAGTACTTC	CATHREGQETQYF
TRBV6-2/TRBV6-3	TRBD2	TRBJ2-3	many	TGTGCCAGCAGTTACCGCCCTAGCGGGACCATAGATACGCAGTATTTT	CASSYRPSGTIDTQYF
TRBV12-3/TRBV12-4	-	TRBJ1-1	many	TGTGCCAGCAGTTTCCTCTCAGACTCCCCCACTGAAGCTTTCTTT	CASSFLSDSPTEAFF
TRBV2	TRBD1	TRBJ1-6	few	TGTGCCAGCAGCCTCACGGGACAGGGGATTTCACCCCTCCACTTT	CASSLTGQGISPLHF
TRBV7-8	TRBD2	TRBJ2-3	many	TGTGCCAGCAGCCGGACTAGCGGGGGTCGAGCAGATACGCAGTATTTT	CASSRTSGGRADTQYF
TRBV5-1	-	TRBJ2-3	-	TGCGCCAGCATCCTCGGGGGACTCAGCACAGATACGCAGTATTTT	CASILGGLSTDTQYF
TRBV29-1	-	TRBJ2-3	-	TGCAGCGTTGATAACGGGGGGCACACAGATACGCAGTATTTT	CSVDNGGHTDTQYF
TRBV20-1	-	TRBJ1-5	-	TGCAGTGTCAGGATCCATGGTCCGGGCTACAATCAGCCCCAGCATTTT	CSVRIHGPGYNQPQHF
TRBV5-1	TRBD1	TRBJ2-7	many	TGCGCCAGCAGCTCCGGGACAGGGCTCTACGAGCAGTACTTC	CASSSGTGLYEQYF
TRBV29-1	-	TRBJ2-2	many	TGCAGCGGCCAGGGGGACTCCGGGGAGCTGTTTTTT	CSGQGDSGELFF
TRBV29-1	-	TRBJ2-5	many	TGCAGCGTTGAAGATCAACGGAGATACCAAGAGACCCAGTACTTC	CSVEDQRRYQETQYF
TRBV6-2/TRBV6-3	TRBD2	TRBJ2-3	many	TGTGCCAGCAGTTTACAAAGCGGGAGGAGTATCACAGATACGCAGTATTTT	CASSLQSGRSITDTQYF
TRBV20-1	TRBD1	TRBJ1-1	many	TGCAGTGCTAGGAGGGGGCTAAGGGGAGCTTTCTTT	CSARRGLRGAFF
TRBV29-1	TRBD2	TRBJ2-1	few	TGCAGCGTTGAAGAAGGAGGAACTAGCGGGATAAATGAGCAGTTCTTC	CSVEEGGTSGINEQFF
TRBV5-1	-	TRBJ1-4	many	TGCGCCAGCAGCTCTGGCGGGCAGGGGTCGTCGCGGTATGAAAAACTGTTTTTT	CASSSGGQGSSRYEKLFF
TRBV9	TRBD1	TRBJ2-3	many	TGTGCCAGCAGTGACAGGGGCCCAGATACGCAGTATTTT	CASSDRGPDTQYF
TRBV6-2/TRBV6-3	-	TRBJ2-7	many	TGTGCCAGCGGGGGGAAAGGGCTCGAATTCTACGAGCAGTACTTC	CASGGKGLEFYEQYF
TRBV29-1	TRBD1	TRBJ1-1	many	TGCAGCGGGACGGGACAGCTGAACACTGAAGCTTTCTTT	CSGTGQLNTEAFF
TRBV20-1	-	TRBJ2-5	many	TGCAGTGCTAGGGTCCAACTGGGCCAAGAGACCCAGTACTTC	CSARVQLGQETQYF
TRBV5-1	-	TRBJ2-7	many	TGCGCCAGCAGCTTGGGGGACTCACAGTACTTC	CASSLGDSQYF
TRBV18	TRBD2	TRBJ2-4	many	TGTGCCAGCTCACCATCAGCGGGAGAGATCATTCAGTACTTC	CASSPSAGEIIQYF
TRBV7-9	-	TRBJ2-6	-	TGTGCCAGCACCTTGGGTACTTCTGGGGACAACGTCCTGACTTTC	CASTLGTSGDNVLTF
TRBV18	-	TRBJ2-3	many	TGTGCCAGCTCACCACTTGACGGCCGCACAGATACGCAGTATTTT	CASSPLDGRTDTQYF
TRBV6-5	-	TRBJ2-1	-	TGTGCCAGCAGTTACGGGGTGCCCGCCTACAATGAGCAGTTCTTC	CASSYGVPAYNEQFF
TRBV9	TRBD2	TRBJ2-5	many	TGTGCCAGCAGCGATGGGACTAGCGGGGCTAAAGAGACCCAGTACTTC	CASSDGTSGAKETQYF
TRBV5-7	TRBD2	TRBJ2-1	-	TGTGCCAGCAGACAAGCGGGGGGCCCCTACAATGAGCAGTTCTTC	CASRQAGGPYNEQFF
TRBV4-1	-	TRBJ1-4	many	TGCGCCAGCAGCCAACTCAGCAGGGGTGGTGAAAAACTGTTTTTT	CASSQLSRGGEKLFF
TRBV5-1	-	TRBJ1-1	many	TGCGCCAGCAGCTTGGAGGGGCCTGAAGCTTTCTTT	CASSLEGPEAFF
TRBV27	TRBD1	TRBJ1-1	many	TGTGCCAGTAAGGACAGGGGCTTCTACATGAACACTGAAGCTTTCTTT	CASKDRGFYMNTEAFF
TRBV5-6	-	TRBJ1-2	once	TGTGCCAGCGGCCCCGTCGACCGGGGCTACACCTTC	CASGPVDRGYTF
TRBV6-2/TRBV6-3	-	TRBJ2-1	-	TGTGCCAGCAGACAGAGCTCCTACAATGAGCAGTTCTTC	CASRQSSYNEQFF
TRBV12-3/TRBV12-4	-	TRBJ1-2	many	TGTGCCAGCATGAGGTCTGGCTACACCTTC	CASMRSGYTF
TRBV10-3	TRBD1	TRBJ1-5	many	TGTGCCATCAGTGAGGCTGACAGGGACAATCAGCCCCAGCATTTT	CAISEADRDNQPQHF